These T cell receptor beta chains were read from a single sample in a study of T cell responses to AZD1222 COVID-19 vaccine. The data were produced by immunoSEQ multiplex PCR, yet TCRdb's version contains in-frame clones alone and is incomplete. Altogether around 140,000 clones are present, over 75% being singletons, with the ten largest covering 20% to 25%. The sequenced sample was peripheral blood, obtained on day 0 of AZD1222 vaccination. These receptor sequences come from an adult in good health. Both conserved end residues are part of each CDR3. Fields, in order: J gene, clone size, D gene, V gene, CDR3 protein, CDR3 DNA. D genes are given only for firm matches. Size values are once, few and many counts, or a class for expanded clones, and some rows have none.

J: TRBJ2-3
size: .
D: TRBD2
V: TRBV5-4
CDR3: CASSVTLAGLGGTDTQYF
DNA: TGTGCCAGCAGCGTCACTCTAGCGGGGCTCGGGGGCACAGATACGCAGTATTTT

J: TRBJ2-7
size: .
D: TRBD1
V: TRBV18
CDR3: CASSPGGSPHEQYF
DNA: TGTGCCAGCTCGCCAGGGGGCTCACCCCACGAGCAGTACTTC

J: TRBJ2-2
size: .
D: .
V: TRBV3-1/TRBV3-2
CDR3: CASSQGSDTGELFF
DNA: TGTGCCAGCAGCCAAGGTAGCGACACCGGGGAGCTGTTTTTT

J: TRBJ1-5
size: .
D: TRBD1
V: TRBV4-2
CDR3: CASSQDQGQGHQPQHF
DNA: TGTGCCAGCAGCCAAGATCAAGGACAGGGCCATCAGCCCCAGCATTTT

J: TRBJ1-4
size: .
D: .
V: TRBV7-7
CDR3: CASSFAQGPGEKLFF
DNA: TGTGCTAGCAGCTTCGCCCAGGGGCCAGGTGAAAAACTGTTTTTT

J: TRBJ1-6
size: few
D: .
V: TRBV28
CDR3: CASRAAGSNSPLHF
DNA: TGTGCCAGCAGGGCTGCGGGCAGTAATTCACCCCTCCACTTT

J: TRBJ1-1
size: .
D: .
V: TRBV6-5
CDR3: CASSPDMNTEAFF
DNA: TGTGCCAGCAGTCCGGATATGAACACTGAAGCTTTCTTT

J: TRBJ2-7
size: .
D: .
V: TRBV3-1/TRBV3-2
CDR3: CASSQTGLGSYEQYF
DNA: TGTGCCAGCAGCCAAACAGGGTTAGGCTCCTACGAGCAGTACTTC

J: TRBJ1-3
size: .
D: .
V: TRBV30
CDR3: CAWMGGPRGSGNTIYF
DNA: TGTGCCTGGATGGGAGGGCCGAGAGGCTCTGGAAACACCATATATTTT

J: TRBJ1-2
size: .
D: TRBD1
V: TRBV25-1
CDR3: CASRGQPYGYTF
DNA: TGTGCCAGTCGGGGACAGCCCTATGGCTACACCTTC

J: TRBJ2-5
size: .
D: .
V: TRBV5-1
CDR3: CASSFKEIGTQYF
DNA: TGCGCCAGCAGCTTTAAGGAAATAGGGACCCAGTACTTC

J: TRBJ2-7
size: .
D: TRBD1
V: TRBV3-1/TRBV3-2
CDR3: CASSYRTGGYEQYF
DNA: TGTGCCAGCAGCTATCGGACAGGAGGCTACGAGCAGTACTTC